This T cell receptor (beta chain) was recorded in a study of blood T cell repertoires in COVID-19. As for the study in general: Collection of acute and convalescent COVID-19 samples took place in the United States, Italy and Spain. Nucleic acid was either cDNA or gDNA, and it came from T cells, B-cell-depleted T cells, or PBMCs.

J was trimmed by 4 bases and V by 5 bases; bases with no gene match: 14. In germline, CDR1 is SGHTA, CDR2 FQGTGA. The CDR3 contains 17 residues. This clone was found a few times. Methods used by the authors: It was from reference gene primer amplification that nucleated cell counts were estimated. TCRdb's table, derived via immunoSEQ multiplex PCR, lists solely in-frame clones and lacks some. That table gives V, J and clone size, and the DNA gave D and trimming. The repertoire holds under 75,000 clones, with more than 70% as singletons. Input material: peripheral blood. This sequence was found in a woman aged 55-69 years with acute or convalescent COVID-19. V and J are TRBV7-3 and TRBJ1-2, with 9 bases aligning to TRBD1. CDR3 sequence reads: CASSLRGGTGSLYGYTF. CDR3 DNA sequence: TGTGCCAGCAGCCTTCGAGGGGGGACAGGGTCCCTCTATGGCTACACCTTC.